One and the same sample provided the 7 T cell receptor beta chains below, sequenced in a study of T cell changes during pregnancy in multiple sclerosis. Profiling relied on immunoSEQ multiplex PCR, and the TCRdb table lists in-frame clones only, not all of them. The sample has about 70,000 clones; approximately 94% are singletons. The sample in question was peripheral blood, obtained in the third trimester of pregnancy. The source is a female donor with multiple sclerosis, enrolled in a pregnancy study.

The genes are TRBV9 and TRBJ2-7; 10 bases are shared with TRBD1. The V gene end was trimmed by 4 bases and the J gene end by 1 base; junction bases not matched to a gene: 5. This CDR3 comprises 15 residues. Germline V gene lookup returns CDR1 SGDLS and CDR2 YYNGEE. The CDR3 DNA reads TGTGCCAGCAGCACCCGGACAGGGGGGTCCTACGAGCAGTACTTC. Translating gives CASSTRTGGSYEQYF.

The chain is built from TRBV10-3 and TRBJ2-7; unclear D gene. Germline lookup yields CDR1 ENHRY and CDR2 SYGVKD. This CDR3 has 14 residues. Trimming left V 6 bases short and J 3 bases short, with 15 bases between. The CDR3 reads CAISDPITSYEQYF. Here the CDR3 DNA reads TGTGCCATCAGCGATCCCATAACAAGCTACGAGCAGTACTTC.

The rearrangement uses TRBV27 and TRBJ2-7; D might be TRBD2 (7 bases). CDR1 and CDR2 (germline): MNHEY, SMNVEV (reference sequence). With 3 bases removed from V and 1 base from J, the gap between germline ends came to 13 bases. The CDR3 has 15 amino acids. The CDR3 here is CASSFGGLLSYEQYF. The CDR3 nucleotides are TGTGCCAGCAGTTTCGGGGGGCTCTTGTCCTACGAGCAGTACTTC.

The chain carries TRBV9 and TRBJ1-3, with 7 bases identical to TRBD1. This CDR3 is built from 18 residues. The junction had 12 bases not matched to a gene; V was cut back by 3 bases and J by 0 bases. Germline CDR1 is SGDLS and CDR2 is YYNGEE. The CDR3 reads CASSGALTGLSSGNTIYF. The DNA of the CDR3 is TGTGCCAGCAGCGGAGCCCTGACAGGGTTGAGCTCTGGAAACACCATATATTTT.

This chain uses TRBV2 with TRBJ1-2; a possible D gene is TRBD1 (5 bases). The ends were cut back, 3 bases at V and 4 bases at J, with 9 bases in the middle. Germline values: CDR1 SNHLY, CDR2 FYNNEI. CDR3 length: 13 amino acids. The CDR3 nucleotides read TGTGCCAGCAGTGACCAGGGTGGCTATGGCTACACCTTC. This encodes CASSDQGGYGYTF.

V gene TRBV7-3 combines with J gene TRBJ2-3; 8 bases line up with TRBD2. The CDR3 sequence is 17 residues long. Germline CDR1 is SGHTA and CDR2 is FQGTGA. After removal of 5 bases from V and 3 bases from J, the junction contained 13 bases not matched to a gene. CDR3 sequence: CASSLRGAGGLTDTQYF. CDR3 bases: TGTGCCAGCAGCCTCCGGGGCGCGGGGGGATTGACAGATACGCAGTATTTT.

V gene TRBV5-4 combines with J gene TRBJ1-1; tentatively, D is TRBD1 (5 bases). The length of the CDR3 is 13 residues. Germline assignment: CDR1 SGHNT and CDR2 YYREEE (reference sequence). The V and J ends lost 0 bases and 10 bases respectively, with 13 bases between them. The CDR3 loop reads CASSLGAAGGAFF. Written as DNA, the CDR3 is TGTGCCAGCAGCTTGGGGGCCGCGGGGGGAGCTTTCTTT.